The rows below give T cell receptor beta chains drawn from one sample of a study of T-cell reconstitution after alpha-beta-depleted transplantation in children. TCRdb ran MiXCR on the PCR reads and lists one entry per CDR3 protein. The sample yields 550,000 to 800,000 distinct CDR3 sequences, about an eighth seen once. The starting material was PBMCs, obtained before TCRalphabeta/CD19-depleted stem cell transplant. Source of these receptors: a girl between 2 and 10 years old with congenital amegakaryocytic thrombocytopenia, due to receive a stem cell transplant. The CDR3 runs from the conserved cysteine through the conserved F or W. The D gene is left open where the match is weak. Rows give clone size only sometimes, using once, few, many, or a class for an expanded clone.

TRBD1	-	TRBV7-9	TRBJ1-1	CASSPRLDRAKNTEAFF	TGTGCCAGCAGTCCTAGGTTGGACAGGGCTAAAAACACTGAAGCTTTCTTT
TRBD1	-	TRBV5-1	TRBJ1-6	CASSLAGTAEPWNSPLHF	TGCGCCAGCAGCTTGGCCGGGACAGCCGAACCCTGGAATTCACCCCTCCACTTT
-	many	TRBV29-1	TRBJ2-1	CSVEILAQGDEQFF	TGCAGCGTTGAAATCCTAGCTCAAGGTGATGAGCAGTTCTTC
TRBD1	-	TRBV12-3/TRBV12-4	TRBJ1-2	CASSPTTGGSADGYTF	TGTGCCAGCAGTCCAACGACAGGGGGTTCTGCGGATGGCTACACCTTC
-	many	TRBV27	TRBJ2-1	CASGISGDNEQFF	TGTGCCAGCGGCATTAGCGGAGACAATGAGCAGTTCTTC
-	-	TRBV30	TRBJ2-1	CAWSGSPYNEQFF	TGTGCCTGGAGTGGATCCCCCTACAATGAGCAGTTCTTC
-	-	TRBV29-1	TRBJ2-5	CSVDPGGIQETQYF	TGCAGCGTTGATCCCGGGGGAATCCAAGAGACCCAGTACTTC
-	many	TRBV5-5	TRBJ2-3	CASSLGWGADTQYF	TGTGCCAGCAGCTTGGGGTGGGGGGCGGATACGCAGTATTTT
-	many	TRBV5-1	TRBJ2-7	CASSLFRVEEQYF	TGCGCCAGCAGCTTGTTCAGGGTGGAGGAGCAGTACTTC
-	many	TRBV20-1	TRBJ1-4	CSARDGGATEKLFF	TGCAGTGCTAGAGATGGGGGGGCTACTGAAAAACTGTTTTTT
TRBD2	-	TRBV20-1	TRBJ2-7	CSARFPGLGAYEQYF	TGCAGTGCTAGATTCCCGGGACTAGGGGCCTACGAGCAGTACTTC
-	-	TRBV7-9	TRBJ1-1	CASSLVGGVTEAFF	TGTGCCAGCAGCTTAGTAGGAGGGGTCACTGAAGCTTTCTTT
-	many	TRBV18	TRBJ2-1	CASSPSGSARNEQFF	TGTGCCAGCTCACCTTCGGGATCAGCACGCAATGAGCAGTTCTTC
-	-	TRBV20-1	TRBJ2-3	CSAPRSAAITDTQYF	TGCAGTGCCCCGAGGTCGGCGGCCATCACAGATACGCAGTATTTT
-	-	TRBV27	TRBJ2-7	CASSLFAGGGYEQYF	TGTGCCAGCAGTTTATTCGCAGGGGGGGGGTACGAGCAGTACTTC
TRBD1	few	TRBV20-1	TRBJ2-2	CSARDPDRGDTGELFF	TGCAGTGCTAGAGATCCGGACAGGGGGGACACCGGGGAGCTGTTTTTT
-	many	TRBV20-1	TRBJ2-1	CSARGALSPNEQFF	TGCAGTGCTAGAGGGGCCCTATCCCCCAATGAGCAGTTCTTC
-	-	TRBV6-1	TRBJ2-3	CAISARGSPRLDTQYF	TGTGCCATCAGTGCACGCGGGTCTCCGAGGTTAGATACGCAGTATTTT
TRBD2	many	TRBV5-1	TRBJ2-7	CASSTSTSGSPSEQYF	TGCGCCAGCAGCACGAGCACTAGCGGGAGTCCTTCCGAGCAGTACTTC
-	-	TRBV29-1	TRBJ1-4	CSVATGFSRSREKLFF	TGCAGCGTCGCTACAGGGTTCTCCCGTTCTAGGGAAAAACTGTTTTTT
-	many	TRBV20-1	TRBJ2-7	CSASTTNPLYEQYF	TGCAGTGCATCTACGACTAATCCCCTCTACGAGCAGTACTTC
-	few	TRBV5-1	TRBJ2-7	CASSLRYGSYEQYF	TGCGCCAGCAGCTTGAGGTACGGTTCCTACGAGCAGTACTTC
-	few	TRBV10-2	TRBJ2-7	CASSEQGPSGEQYF	TGCGCCAGCAGTGAGCAGGGGCCCTCTGGGGAGCAGTACTTC
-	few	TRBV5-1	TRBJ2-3	CASSFRPVAETIDTQYF	TGCGCCAGCAGCTTTCGGCCAGTAGCGGAGACCATAGATACGCAGTATTTT
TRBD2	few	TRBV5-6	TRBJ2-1	CASRGAGTSGKEQFF	TGTGCCAGCAGGGGAGCCGGGACTAGCGGGAAGGAGCAGTTCTTC
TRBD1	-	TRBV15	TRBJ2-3	CATRHGTGGNTDTQYF	TGTGCCACCAGACATGGGACAGGGGGTAACACAGATACGCAGTATTTT
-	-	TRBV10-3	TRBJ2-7	CAISGDHSYEQYF	TGTGCCATCAGTGGTGACCACTCCTACGAGCAGTACTTC
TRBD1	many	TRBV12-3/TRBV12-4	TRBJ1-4	CASSSAGTGEEKLFF	TGTGCCAGCAGTTCTGCAGGGACAGGGGAGGAAAAACTGTTTTTT
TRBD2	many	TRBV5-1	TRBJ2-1	CASSLTGGPVYEQFF	TGCGCCAGCAGCTTGACGGGAGGGCCGGTATATGAGCAGTTCTTC
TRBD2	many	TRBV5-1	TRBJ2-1	CASSTRGGLADYNEQFF	TGCGCCAGCAGCACCCGCGGGGGACTAGCGGATTACAATGAGCAGTTCTTC
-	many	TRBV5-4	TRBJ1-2	CASRRPDSSDYGYTF	TGTGCCAGCAGGCGTCCGGACAGCTCGGACTATGGCTACACCTTC
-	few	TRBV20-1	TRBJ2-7	CSVNQGGATFYEQYF	TGCAGTGTCAACCAGGGGGGAGCCACCTTTTACGAGCAGTACTTC
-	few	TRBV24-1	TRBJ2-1	CATSDLTAPREQFF	TGTGCCACCAGTGATTTAACAGCGCCACGGGAGCAGTTCTTC
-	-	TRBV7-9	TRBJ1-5	CASSPDGPNQPQHF	TGTGCCAGCAGCCCCGACGGCCCCAATCAGCCCCAGCATTTT
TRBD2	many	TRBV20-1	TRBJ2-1	CSAGLAGGNEQFF	TGCAGTGCTGGACTAGCGGGAGGAAATGAGCAGTTCTTC
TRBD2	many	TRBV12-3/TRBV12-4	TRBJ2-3	CASSSTSGRDSPQTDTQYF	TGTGCCAGCAGTTCGACTAGCGGGAGGGATTCACCACAAACAGATACGCAGTATTTT
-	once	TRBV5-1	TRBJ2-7	CASSLGLTHLEREQYF	TGCGCCAGCAGCTTGGGACTAACACACTTGGAGCGGGAGCAGTACTTC
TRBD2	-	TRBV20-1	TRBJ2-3	CSARVDLAGVSTSTDTQYF	TGCAGTGCTAGAGTCGACCTAGCGGGAGTCAGTACGAGCACAGATACGCAGTATTTT
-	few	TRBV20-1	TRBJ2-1	CSADISGTLFF	TGCAGTGCTGACATAAGCGGTACATTGTTCTTC
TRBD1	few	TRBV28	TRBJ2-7	CASSQSSGTGAHEQYF	TGTGCCAGCAGTCAATCCTCCGGGACAGGGGCCCACGAGCAGTACTTC
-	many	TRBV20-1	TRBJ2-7	CSVLRQNSYEQYF	TGCAGTGTGTTGCGGCAAAACTCCTACGAGCAGTACTTC
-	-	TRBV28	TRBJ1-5	CASSLLTHQPQHF	TGTGCCAGCAGTTTGTTGACCCATCAGCCCCAGCATTTT
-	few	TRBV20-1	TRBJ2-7	CSARVQGDGREQYF	TGCAGTGCTAGAGTTCAAGGGGATGGGCGGGAGCAGTACTTC
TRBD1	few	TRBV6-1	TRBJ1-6	CASSGDRAEGPLHF	TGTGCCAGCAGCGGTGACAGGGCGGAGGGACCCCTCCACTTT
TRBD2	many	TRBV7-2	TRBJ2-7	CASSPATSGSGEQYF	TGTGCCAGCAGCCCAGCGACTAGCGGGAGTGGCGAGCAGTACTTC
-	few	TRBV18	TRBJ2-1	CASSPPPGSYNEQFF	TGTGCCAGCTCACCACCCCCAGGCTCCTACAATGAGCAGTTCTTC
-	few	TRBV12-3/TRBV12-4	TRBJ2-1	CASSSRTNEQFF	TGTGCCAGCAGTTCGAGAACCAATGAGCAGTTCTTC
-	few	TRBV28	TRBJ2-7	CASLRGSAEEQYF	TGTGCCAGCTTGAGGGGATCGGCAGAAGAGCAGTACTTC
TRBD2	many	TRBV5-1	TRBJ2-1	CASRPGTRYNEQFF	TGCGCCAGCAGGCCCGGGACTAGATACAATGAGCAGTTCTTC
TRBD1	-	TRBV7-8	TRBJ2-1	CASSLLGTAAHNEQFF	TGTGCCAGCAGCTTATTGGGGACAGCAGCTCACAATGAGCAGTTCTTC
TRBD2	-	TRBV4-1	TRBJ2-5	CASSQDGIAGVQETQYF	TGCGCCAGCAGCCAAGATGGAATAGCGGGAGTACAAGAGACCCAGTACTTC
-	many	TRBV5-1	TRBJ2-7	CASSSVSYEQYF	TGCGCCAGCAGCTCAGTCTCCTACGAGCAGTACTTC
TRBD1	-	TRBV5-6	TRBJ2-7	CASSPITGTGIYEQYF	TGTGCCAGCAGCCCAATAACCGGGACAGGCATCTACGAGCAGTACTTC
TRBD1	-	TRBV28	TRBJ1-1	CASLIRGLTEAFF	TGTGCCAGCCTAATCAGGGGGCTCACTGAAGCTTTCTTT
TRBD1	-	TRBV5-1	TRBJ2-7	CASSLDLDRAPYEQYF	TGCGCCAGCAGCTTGGATCTGGACAGGGCTCCCTACGAGCAGTACTTC
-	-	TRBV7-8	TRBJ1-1	CASSLGVLSEIAFF	TGTGCCAGCAGCTTAGGGGTTTTAAGTGAGATAGCTTTCTTT
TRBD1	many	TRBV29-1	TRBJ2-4	CSVEDWGQGAKNIQYF	TGCAGCGTTGAAGATTGGGGACAGGGGGCCAAAAACATTCAGTACTTC
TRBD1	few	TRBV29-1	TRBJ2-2	CSVERGQGAIGELFF	TGCAGCGTTGAACGGGGACAGGGGGCAATCGGGGAGCTGTTTTTT
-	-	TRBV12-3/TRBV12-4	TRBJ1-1	CASSLPSEGNTEAFF	TGTGCCAGCAGTTTACCAAGCGAGGGGAACACTGAAGCTTTCTTT